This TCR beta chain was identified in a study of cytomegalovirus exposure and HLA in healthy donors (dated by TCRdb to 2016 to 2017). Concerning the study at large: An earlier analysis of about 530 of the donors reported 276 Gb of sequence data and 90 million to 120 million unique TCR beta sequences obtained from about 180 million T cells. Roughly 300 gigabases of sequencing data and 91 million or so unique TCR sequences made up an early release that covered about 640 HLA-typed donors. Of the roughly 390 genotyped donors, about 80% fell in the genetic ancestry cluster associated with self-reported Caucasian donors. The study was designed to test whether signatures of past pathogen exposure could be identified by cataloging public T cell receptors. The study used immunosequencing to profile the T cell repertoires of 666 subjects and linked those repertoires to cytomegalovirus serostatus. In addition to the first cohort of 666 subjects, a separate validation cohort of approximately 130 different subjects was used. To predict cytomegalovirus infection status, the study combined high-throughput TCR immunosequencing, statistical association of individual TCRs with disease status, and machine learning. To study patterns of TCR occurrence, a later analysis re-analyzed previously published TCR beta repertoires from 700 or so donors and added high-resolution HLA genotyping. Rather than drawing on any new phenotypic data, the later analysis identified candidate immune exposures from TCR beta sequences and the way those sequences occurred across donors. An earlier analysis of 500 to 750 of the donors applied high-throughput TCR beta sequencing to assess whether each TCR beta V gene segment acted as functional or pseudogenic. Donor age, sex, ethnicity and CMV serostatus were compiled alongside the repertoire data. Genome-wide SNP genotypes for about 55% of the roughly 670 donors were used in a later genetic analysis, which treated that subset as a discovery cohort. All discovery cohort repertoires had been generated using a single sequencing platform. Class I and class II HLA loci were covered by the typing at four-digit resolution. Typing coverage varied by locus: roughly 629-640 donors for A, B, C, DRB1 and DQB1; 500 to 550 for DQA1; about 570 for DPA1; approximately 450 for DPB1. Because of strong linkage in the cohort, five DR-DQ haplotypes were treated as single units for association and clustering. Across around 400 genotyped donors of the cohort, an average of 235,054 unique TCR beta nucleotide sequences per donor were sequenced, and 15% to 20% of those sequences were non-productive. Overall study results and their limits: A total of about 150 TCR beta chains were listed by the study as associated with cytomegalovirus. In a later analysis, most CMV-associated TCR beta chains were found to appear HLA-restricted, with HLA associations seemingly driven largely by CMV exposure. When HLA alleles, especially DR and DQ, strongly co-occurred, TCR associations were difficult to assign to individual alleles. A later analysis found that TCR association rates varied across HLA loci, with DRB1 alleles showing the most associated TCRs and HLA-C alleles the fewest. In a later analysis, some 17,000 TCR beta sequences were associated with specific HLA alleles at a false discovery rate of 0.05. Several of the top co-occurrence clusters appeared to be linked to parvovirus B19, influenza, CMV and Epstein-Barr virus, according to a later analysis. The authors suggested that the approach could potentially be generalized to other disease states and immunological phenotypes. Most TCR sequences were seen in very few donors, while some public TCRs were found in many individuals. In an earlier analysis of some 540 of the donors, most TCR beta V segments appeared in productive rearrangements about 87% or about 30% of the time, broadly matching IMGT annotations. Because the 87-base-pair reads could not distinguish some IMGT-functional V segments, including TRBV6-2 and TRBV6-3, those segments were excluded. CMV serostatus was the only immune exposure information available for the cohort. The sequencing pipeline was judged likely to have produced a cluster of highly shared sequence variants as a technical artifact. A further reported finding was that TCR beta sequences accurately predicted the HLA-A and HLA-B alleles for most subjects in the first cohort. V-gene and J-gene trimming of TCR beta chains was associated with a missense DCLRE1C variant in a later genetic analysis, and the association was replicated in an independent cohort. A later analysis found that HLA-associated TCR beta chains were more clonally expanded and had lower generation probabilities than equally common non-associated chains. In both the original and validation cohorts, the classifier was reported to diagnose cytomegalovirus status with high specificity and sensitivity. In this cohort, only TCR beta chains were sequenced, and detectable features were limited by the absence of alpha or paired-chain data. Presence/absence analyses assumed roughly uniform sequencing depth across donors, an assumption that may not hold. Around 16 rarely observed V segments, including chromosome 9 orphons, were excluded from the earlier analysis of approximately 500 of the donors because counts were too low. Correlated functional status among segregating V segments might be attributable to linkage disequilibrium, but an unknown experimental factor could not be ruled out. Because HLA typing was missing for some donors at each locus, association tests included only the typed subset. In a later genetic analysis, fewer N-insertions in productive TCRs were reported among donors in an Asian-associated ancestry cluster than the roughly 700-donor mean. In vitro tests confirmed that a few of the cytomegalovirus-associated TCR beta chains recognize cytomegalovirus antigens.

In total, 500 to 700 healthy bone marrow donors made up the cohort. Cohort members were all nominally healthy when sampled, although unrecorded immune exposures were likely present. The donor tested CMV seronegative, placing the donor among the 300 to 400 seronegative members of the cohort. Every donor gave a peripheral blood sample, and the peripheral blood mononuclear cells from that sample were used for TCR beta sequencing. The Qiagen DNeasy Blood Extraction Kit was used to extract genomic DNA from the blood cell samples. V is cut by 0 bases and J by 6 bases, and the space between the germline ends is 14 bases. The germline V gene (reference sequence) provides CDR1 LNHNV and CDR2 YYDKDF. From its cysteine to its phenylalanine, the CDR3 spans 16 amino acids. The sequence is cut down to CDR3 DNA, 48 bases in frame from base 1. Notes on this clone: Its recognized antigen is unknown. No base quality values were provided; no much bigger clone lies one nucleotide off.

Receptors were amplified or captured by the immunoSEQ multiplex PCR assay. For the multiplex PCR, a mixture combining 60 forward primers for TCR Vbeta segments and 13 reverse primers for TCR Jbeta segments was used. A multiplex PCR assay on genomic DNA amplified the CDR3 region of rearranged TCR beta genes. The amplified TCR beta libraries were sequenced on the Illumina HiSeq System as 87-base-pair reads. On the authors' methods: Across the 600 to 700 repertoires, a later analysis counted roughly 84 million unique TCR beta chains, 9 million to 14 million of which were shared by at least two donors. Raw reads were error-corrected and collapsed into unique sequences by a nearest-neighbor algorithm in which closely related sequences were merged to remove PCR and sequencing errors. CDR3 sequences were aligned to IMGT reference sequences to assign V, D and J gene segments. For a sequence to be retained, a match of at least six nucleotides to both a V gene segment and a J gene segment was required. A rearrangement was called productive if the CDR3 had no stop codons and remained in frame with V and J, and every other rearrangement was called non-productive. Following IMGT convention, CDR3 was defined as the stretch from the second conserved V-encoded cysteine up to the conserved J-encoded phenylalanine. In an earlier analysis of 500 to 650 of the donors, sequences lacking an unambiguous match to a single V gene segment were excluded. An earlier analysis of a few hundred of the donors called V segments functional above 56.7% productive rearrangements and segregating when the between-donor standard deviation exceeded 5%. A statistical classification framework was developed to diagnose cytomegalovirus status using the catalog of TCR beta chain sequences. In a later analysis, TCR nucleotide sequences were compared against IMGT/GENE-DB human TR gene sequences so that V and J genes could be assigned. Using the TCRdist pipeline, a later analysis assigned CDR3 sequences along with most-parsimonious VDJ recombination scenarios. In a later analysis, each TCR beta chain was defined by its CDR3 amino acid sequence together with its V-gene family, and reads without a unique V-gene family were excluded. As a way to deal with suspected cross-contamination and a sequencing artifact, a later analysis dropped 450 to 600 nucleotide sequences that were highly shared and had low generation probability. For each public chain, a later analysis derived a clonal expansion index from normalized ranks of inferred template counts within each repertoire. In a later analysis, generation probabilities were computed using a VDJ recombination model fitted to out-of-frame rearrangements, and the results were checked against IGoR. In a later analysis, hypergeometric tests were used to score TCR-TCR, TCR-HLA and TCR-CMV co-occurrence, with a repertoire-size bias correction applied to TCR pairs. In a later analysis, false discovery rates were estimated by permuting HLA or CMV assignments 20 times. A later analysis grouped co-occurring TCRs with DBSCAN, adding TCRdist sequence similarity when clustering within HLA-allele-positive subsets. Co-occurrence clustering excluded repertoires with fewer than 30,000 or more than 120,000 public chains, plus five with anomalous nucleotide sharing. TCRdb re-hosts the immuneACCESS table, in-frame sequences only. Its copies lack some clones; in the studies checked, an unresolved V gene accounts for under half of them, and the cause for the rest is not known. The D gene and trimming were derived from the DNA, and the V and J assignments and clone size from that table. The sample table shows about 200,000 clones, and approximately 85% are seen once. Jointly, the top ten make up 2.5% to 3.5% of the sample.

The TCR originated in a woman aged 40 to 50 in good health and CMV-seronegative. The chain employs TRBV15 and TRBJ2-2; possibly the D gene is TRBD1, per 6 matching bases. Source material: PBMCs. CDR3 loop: CATSRDHTGRAGELFF. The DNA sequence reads TGTGCCACCAGCAGAGATCATACAGGGCGGGCCGGGGAGCTGTTTTTT.